Presented here are 18 T cell receptor beta chains from one specimen sequenced in a study of blood T cell repertoires in COVID-19. TCRdb keeps only in-frame clones here, not all; method: immunoSEQ multiplex PCR. The sample lists 310,000 or so clones, 90% occurring once. What was sequenced was PBMCs or T cells enriched from blood (not recorded which). The receptor set was obtained from a young woman with acute COVID-19.

The chain recombines TRBV11-2 with TRBJ1-4, with 7 bases that match TRBD1. J was trimmed by 7 bases and V by 1 base; bases with no gene match: 9. Germline V lookup: CDR1 SGHAT, CDR2 FQNNGV. The CDR3 is 16 residues long. CDR3 sequence: CASSLGDRAGGEKLFF. DNA for the CDR3: TGTGCCAGCAGCTTAGGGGACAGAGCGGGCGGTGAAAAACTGTTTTTT.

V is TRBV7-9 and J is TRBJ2-5, with 7 bases identical to TRBD1. Per germline, CDR1 SEHNR and CDR2 FQNEAQ (reference sequence). V shed 6 bases, J shed 2 bases, and the junction held 6 bases outside the gene matches. The length of the CDR3 is 14 residues. The CDR3 sequence: CASSRSGQQETQYF. Written as DNA, the CDR3 is TGTGCCAGCAGTCGTTCGGGACAGCAAGAGACCCAGTACTTC.

The chain employs TRBV2 and TRBJ2-3; perhaps TRBD1 as D (6 bases). CDR1 and CDR2 (germline): SNHLY, FYNNEI. The CDR3 totals 15 residues. V lost 7 bases and J lost 0, with 14 bases in between. The CDR3 region has the DNA TGTGCCAGCACCCTACAGGGTACTAGCACAGATACGCAGTATTTT. It is translated as CASTLQGTSTDTQYF.

CDR3: CASSVGGATSYEQYF. CDR3 nucleotide sequence: TGTGCCAGCAGCGTAGGGGGAGCGACCTCCTACGAGCAGTACTTC. The J gene is TRBJ2-7, the V gene TRBV9; TRBD2 might be the D (5 bases). V was cut by 0 bases and J by 0 bases, with 10 bases left in between. CDR1 is SGDLS and CDR2 is YYNGEE in the germline V gene. The CDR3 extends over 15 amino acids. Full variable domain (rest looked up from reference TRBV9 and TRBJ2-7): DSGVTQTPKHLITATGQRVTLRCSPRSGDLSVYWYQQSLDQGLQFLIQYYNGEERAKGNILERFSAQQFPDLHSELNLSSLELGDSALYFCASSVGGATSYEQYFGPGTRLTVT.

V gene TRBV13 combines with J gene TRBJ2-6; D call uncertain. Deletions cut 4 bases from V and 0 bases from J, with 10 bases between. Germline V gene sequence: CDR1 PRHDT, CDR2 FYEKMQ (reference sequence). The CDR3 sequence is 16 residues long. The CDR3 DNA follows: TGTGCCAGCAGCTCCCTACTGAGCTCTGGGGCCAACGTCCTGACTTTC. It encodes CASSSLLSSGANVLTF.

The CDR3 DNA reads TGCGCCAGCAGCTTGCCTAGCGGTTCCCTTGGTGAGCAGTTCTTC. The encoded protein is CASSLPSGSLGEQFF. The rearrangement links TRBV5-1 to TRBJ2-1; TRBD2 matches 7 bases. CDR1 and CDR2 (germline): SGHRS, YFSETQ. The V gene end was trimmed by 1 base and the J gene end by 9 bases; junction bases not matched to a gene: 10. The CDR3 has 15 residues.

A word on this clone: Other DNA sequences in the same sample also yield this CDR3. The chain links TRBV28 to TRBJ2-1; D possibly corresponds to TRBD2 (7 bases). This CDR3 spans 14 amino acids. V lost 3 bases and J lost 7, with 13 bases in between. Germline V lookup: CDR1 MDHEN, CDR2 SYDVKM. The CDR3 coding sequence is TGTGCCAGCAGTTTGGCGGGGGCTGGGAATGAGCAGTTCTTC. Protein: CASSLAGAGNEQFF.

This chain joins TRBV18 and TRBJ1-4; D perhaps matches TRBD1 (6 bases). Germline assignment: CDR1 KGHSH and CDR2 LQKENI. V was clipped by 2 bases and J by 0 bases, with 16 bases between them. This CDR3 spans 18 amino acids. The CDR3 is CASSPSTGTFSTNEKLFF. The DNA of the CDR3 is TGTGCCAGCTCACCAAGCACAGGGACCTTTTCAACTAATGAAAAACTGTTTTTT.

The rearrangement joins TRBV3-1 (or the pseudogene TRBV3-2) to TRBJ1-2; D is unclear. The CDR3 has 17 amino acids. CDR1 and CDR2 from the germline V gene are LGHDT and YNNKEL (reference sequence). V lost 0 bases to trimming and J lost 0 bases, with 14 bases between them. The CDR3 region has the DNA TGTGCCAGCAGCCAAGAAGGAAGGCTTGAGGCTAACTATGGCTACACCTTC. Translation: CASSQEGRLEANYGYTF.

This chain joins TRBV10-3 and TRBJ1-5, with D maybe TRBD1 (6 bases). Germline V CDR1 and CDR2: ENHRY, SYGVKD. This CDR3 spans 14 amino acids. V was shortened by 2 bases and J by 5 bases, with 10 bases between the two germline ends. CDR3 nucleotides: TGTGCCATCAGTGAGGTCGCAGGGGATCAGCCCCAGCATTTT. It is translated as CAISEVAGDQPQHF.

This chain uses TRBV28 with TRBJ2-1; weak D call: TRBD2 (6 bases). This CDR3 has 14 amino acids. Between the trimmed V and J ends, which lost 5 bases and 7 bases, there was a span of 15 bases. Germline assignment: CDR1 MDHEN and CDR2 SYDVKM. Here the CDR3 reads CASSAALAENEQFF. The CDR3, as DNA: TGTGCCAGCAGTGCAGCGTTAGCGGAGAATGAGCAGTTCTTC.

This rearrangement joins TRBV18 to TRBJ1-5; D perhaps matches TRBD1 (6 bases). CDR1 and CDR2 from the germline V gene are KGHSH and LQKENI. V lost 4 bases, J lost 2 bases, and 12 bases lay in between. The CDR3 length is 15 residues. CDR3: CASSQTTGGNQPQHF. In nucleotides, the CDR3 is TGTGCCAGCTCACAAACGACAGGCGGCAATCAGCCCCAGCATTTT.

The CDR3 coding sequence is TGCGCCAGCAGCCGAAGACACCCGAACACTGAAGCTTTCTTT. Protein product: CASSRRHPNTEAFF. The chain recombines TRBV4-3 with TRBJ1-1, with no clear D. Germline-derived CDR1 and CDR2 are LGHNA and YSLEER. The CDR3 has 14 amino acids. V lost 4 bases to trimming and J lost 1 base, with 10 bases between them.

This clone has just one count. The gene calls are TRBV18 and TRBJ2-3; D is uncertain. From germline, CDR1 is KGHSH and CDR2 LQKENI. CDR3 length equals 15 residues. V was shortened by 8 bases and J by 0 bases, with 15 bases between the two germline ends. The DNA of the CDR3 is TGTGCCAGCCGTGACTCGCTAACTAGCACAGATACGCAGTATTTT. Translating it yields CASRDSLTSTDTQYF.

This chain links TRBV3-1 (or the pseudogene TRBV3-2) with TRBJ2-1; 10 bases agree with TRBD2. The CDR3 has 17 amino acids. The V gene end was trimmed by 0 bases and the J gene end by 7 bases; junction bases not matched to a gene: 9. Germline V gene sequence: CDR1 LGHDT, CDR2 YNNKEL (reference sequence). For the CDR3, the DNA is TGTGCCAGCAGCCAAGATCGGCTAGCGGGAGACAGGAATGAGCAGTTCTTC. Protein: CASSQDRLAGDRNEQFF.

The chain carries TRBV18 and TRBJ1-4, with 8 bases matching TRBD1. V lost 3 bases to trimming and J lost 5 bases; unmatched junction nucleotides: 2. This CDR3 is 14 amino acids long. Germline lookup yields CDR1 KGHSH and CDR2 LQKENI. CDR3 loop: CASSPRTGNEKLFF. The CDR3 DNA reads as TGTGCCAGCTCACCGAGGACAGGGAATGAAAAACTGTTTTTT.

The rearrangement links TRBV20-1 to TRBJ1-2, with D hard to call. CDR1 DFQATT and CDR2 SNEGSKA come from the germline V gene (reference sequence). V was pared by 5 bases and J by 7 bases, with 11 bases between. The CDR3 loop spans 11 amino acids. CDR3 DNA: TGCAGTGCTCCCCTTTCGTTTGGCTACACCTTC. Translating gives CSAPLSFGYTF.

The chain has TRBV4-1 and TRBJ2-1; TRBD1 is a possible D gene (6 bases). Germline V lookup: CDR1 MGHRA, CDR2 YSYEKL. The germline V and J ends were trimmed by 5 bases and 0 bases, with 29 bases remaining between them. This CDR3 is 21 amino acids long. CDR3 residues: CASSIIGPPLDRFSSYNEQFF. In DNA form, the CDR3 reads TGCGCCAGCAGCATCATTGGCCCCCCCCTCGACAGGTTCAGCTCCTACAATGAGCAGTTCTTC.